Described below is a single TCR beta chain sequence and its context. This entry comes from a study of control samples from healthy donors and cancer patients. The CDR3 sequence is 15 residues long. From germline, CDR1 is LGHDT and CDR2 YNNKEL (reference sequence). V was pared by 6 bases and J by 10 bases, with 24 bases between. Clones were read by immunoSEQ multiplex PCR, and TCRdb kept only the in-frame ones, dropping some. Altogether 150,000 to 200,000 clones are present, 90% being singletons, with the ten largest covering roughly 1.3%. This clonotype was sampled from a woman aged 45 to 65 in good health. The sample consisted of blood. The chain recombines TRBV3-1 (or the pseudogene TRBV3-2) with TRBJ1-2; D remains unclear. CDR3 sequence reads: CASSPLGESTIFYTF. In DNA, the CDR3 is TGTGCCAGCAGTCCCCTCGGGGAATCAACTATCTTCTACACCTTC.